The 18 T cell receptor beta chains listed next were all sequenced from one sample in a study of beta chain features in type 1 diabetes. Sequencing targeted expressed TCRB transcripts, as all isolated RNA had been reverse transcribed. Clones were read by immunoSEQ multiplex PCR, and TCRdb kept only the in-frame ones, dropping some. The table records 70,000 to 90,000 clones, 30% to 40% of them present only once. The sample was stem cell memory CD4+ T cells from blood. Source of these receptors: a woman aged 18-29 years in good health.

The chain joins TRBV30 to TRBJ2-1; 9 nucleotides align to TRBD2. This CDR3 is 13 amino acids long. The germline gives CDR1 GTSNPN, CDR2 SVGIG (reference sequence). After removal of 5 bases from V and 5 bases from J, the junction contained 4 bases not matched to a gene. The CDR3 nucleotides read TGTGCCTGGGGGGGACTAGCTAACAATGAGCAGTTCTTC. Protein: CAWGGLANNEQFF.

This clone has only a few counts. The CDR3 protein is CASSDSTGDTGELFF. CDR3 nucleotides: TGCGCCAGCAGTGATTCGACCGGGGACACCGGGGAGCTGTTTTTT. This chain connects TRBV5-1 to TRBJ2-2; weak D call: TRBD2 (5 bases). Germline loops: CDR1 SGHRS, CDR2 YFSETQ. Trimming removed 5 bases at V and 3 bases at J, with 14 bases between. The CDR3 loop spans 15 amino acids.

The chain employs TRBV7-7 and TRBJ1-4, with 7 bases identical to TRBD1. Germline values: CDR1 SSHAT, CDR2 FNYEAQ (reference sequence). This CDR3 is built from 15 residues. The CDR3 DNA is TGTGCTAGCTCCCCCGGTCAGGGGGTCATGGAAAAACTGTTTTTT. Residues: CASSPGQGVMEKLFF.

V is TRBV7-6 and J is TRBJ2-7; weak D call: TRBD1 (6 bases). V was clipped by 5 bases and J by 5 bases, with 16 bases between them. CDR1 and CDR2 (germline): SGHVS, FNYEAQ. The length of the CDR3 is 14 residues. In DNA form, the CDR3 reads TGTGCCAGCAGCCTTAGGGGGTCACGGGACGAGCAGTACTTC. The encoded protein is CASSLRGSRDEQYF.

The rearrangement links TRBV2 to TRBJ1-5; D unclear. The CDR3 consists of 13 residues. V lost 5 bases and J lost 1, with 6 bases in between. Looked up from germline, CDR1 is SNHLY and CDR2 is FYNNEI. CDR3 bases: TGTGCCAGCAGTCGGGAGAGCAATCAGCCCCAGCATTTT. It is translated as CASSRESNQPQHF.

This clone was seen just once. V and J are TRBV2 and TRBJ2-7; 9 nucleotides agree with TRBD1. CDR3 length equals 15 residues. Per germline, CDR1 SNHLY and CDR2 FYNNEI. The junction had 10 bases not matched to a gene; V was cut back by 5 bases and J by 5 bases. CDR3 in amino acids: CASSNMGTGSDEQYF. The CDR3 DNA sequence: TGTGCCAGCAGTAATATGGGGACAGGGTCAGACGAGCAGTACTTC.

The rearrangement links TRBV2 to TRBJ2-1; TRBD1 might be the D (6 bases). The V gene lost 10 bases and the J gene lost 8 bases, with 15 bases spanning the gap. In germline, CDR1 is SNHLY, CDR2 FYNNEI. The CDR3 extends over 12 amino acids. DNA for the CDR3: TGTGCCACTGCCCCGCAGGGGTATGAGCAGTTCTTC. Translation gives CATAPQGYEQFF.

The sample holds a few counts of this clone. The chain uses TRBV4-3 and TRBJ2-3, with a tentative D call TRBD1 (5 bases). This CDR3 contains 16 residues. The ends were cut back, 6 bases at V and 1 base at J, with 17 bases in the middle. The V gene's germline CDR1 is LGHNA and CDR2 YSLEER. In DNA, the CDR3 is TGCGCCAGCAGGAAAAGAAGGGGCGACGGCACAGATACGCAGTATTTT. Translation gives CASRKRRGDGTDTQYF.

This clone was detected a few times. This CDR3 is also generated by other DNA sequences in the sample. CDR3 sequence (DNA): TGTGCCAGCAGCTCTAGCGGGACCCGCACAGATACGCAGTATTTT. Its protein product is CASSSSGTRTDTQYF. The chain joins TRBV7-2 to TRBJ2-3; 9 bases fit TRBD2. Trimming at V came to 4 bases and at J to 1 base, leaving 3 bases not matched to a gene. The CDR3 length is 15 residues. Germline V lookup: CDR1 SGHTA, CDR2 FQGNSA. Using reference TRBV7-2 and TRBJ2-3 for the parts outside the CDR3, the full variable domain is GAGVSQSPSNKVTEKGKDVELRCDPISGHTALYWYRQSLGQGLEFLIYFQGNSAPDKSGLPSDRFSAERTGGSVSTLTIQRTQQEDSAVYLCASSSSGTRTDTQYFGPGTRLTVL.

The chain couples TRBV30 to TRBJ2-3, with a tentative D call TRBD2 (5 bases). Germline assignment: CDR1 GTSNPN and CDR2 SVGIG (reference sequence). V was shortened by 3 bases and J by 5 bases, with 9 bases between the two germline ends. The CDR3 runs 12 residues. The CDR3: CAWSSRGDTQYF. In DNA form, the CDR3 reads TGTGCCTGGAGCTCCCGGGGAGATACGCAGTATTTT.

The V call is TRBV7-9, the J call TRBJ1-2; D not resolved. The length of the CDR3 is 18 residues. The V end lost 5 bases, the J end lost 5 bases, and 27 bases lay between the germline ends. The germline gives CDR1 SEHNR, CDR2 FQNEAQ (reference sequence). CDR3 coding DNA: TGTGCCAGCAGCCGTGGCCGCAACCGAGACTCCAGTGCATATGGCTACACCTTC. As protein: CASSRGRNRDSSAYGYTF.

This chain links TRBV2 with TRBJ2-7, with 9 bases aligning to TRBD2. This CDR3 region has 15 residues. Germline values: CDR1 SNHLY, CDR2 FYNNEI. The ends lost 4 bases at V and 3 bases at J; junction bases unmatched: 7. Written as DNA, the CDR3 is TGTGCCAGCAGTGCAAGCCTAGCGGGGCTCTACGAGCAGTACTTC. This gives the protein CASSASLAGLYEQYF.

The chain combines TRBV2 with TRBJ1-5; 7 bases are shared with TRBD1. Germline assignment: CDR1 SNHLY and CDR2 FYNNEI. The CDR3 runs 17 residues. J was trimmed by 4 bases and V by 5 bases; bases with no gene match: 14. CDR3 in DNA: TGTGCCAGCAGTAAACCGGGACAGTCATTCGGGAATCAGCCCCAGCATTTT. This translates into CASSKPGQSFGNQPQHF. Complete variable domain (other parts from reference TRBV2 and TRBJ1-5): EPEVTQTPSHQVTQMGQEVILRCVPISNHLYFYWYRQILGQKVEFLVSFYNNEISEKSEIFDDQFSVERPDGSNFTLKIRSTKLEDSAMYFCASSKPGQSFGNQPQHFGDGTRLSIL.

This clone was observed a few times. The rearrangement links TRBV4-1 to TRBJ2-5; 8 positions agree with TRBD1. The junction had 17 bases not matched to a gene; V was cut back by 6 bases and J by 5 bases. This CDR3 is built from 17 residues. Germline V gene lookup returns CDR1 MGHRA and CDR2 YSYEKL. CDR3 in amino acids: CASSPQGAGTPRETQYF. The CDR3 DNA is TGCGCCAGCAGTCCGCAGGGGGCGGGGACTCCCCGGGAGACCCAGTACTTC.

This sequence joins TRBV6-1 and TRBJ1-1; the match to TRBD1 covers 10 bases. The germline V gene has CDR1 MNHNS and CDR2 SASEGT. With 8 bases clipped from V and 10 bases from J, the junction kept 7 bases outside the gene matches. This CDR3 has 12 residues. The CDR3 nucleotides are TGTGCCAGCCATCCGGGACAGGGGAGAGCTTTCTTT. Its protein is CASHPGQGRAFF.

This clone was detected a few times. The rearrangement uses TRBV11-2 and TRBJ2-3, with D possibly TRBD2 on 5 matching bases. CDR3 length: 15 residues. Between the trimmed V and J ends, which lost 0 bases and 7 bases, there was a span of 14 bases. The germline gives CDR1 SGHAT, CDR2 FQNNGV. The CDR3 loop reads CASSLERGQVYTQYF. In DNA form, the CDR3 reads TGTGCCAGCAGCTTAGAACGGGGTCAGGTGTATACGCAGTATTTT. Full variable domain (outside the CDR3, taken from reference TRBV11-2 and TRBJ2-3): EAGVAQSPRYKIIEKRQSVAFWCNPISGHATLYWYQQILGQGPKLLIQFQNNGVVDDSQLPKDRFSAERLKGVDSTLKIQPAKLEDSAVYLCASSLERGQVYTQYFGPGTRLTVL.

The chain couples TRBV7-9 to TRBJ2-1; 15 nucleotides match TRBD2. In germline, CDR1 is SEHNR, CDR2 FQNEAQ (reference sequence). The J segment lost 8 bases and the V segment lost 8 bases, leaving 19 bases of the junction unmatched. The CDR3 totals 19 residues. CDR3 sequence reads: CASAIPGTSGGTRAHEQFF. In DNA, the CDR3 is TGTGCCAGCGCCATTCCTGGGACTAGCGGGGGGACACGGGCCCATGAGCAGTTCTTC.

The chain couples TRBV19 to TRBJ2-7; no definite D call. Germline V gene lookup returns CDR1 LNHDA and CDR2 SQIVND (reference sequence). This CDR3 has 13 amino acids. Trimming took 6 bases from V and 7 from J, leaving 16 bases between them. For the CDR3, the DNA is TGTGCCAGTAGCGTCCGCGGCATCCAGGAGCAGTACTTC. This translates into CASSVRGIQEQYF.